The T cell receptor beta chain described here comes from a study of blood T cell repertoires in COVID-19. Study information: From the United States, Italy and Spain came samples of acute and convalescent COVID-19. T cells, B-cell-depleted T cells, or PBMCs supplied cDNA or gDNA.

V gave up 5 bases and J gave up 0 bases; unmatched junction bases: 4. This CDR3 is built from 15 residues. Germline V gene sequence: CDR1 SGDLS, CDR2 YYNGEE. As handled by the study authors: Researchers report that nucleated cell counts were estimated from reference gene primer amplification. Sequencing was performed with immunoSEQ multiplex PCR; in TCRdb, only in-frame clones are kept and a portion is missing. That table supplies the V and J calls and clone size; D and trimming were determined from the DNA. The sample records 35,000 to 50,000 clones, approximately 89% being singletons. V is TRBV9 and J is TRBJ2-7; 11 positions agree with TRBD2. This receptor was taken from a human donor in a cohort sampled during active COVID-19. The sample comprised peripheral blood. The CDR3 protein is CASSPSGRNSYEQYF. CDR3 DNA sequence: TGTGCCAGCAGTCCTAGCGGGAGGAACTCCTACGAGCAGTACTTC.